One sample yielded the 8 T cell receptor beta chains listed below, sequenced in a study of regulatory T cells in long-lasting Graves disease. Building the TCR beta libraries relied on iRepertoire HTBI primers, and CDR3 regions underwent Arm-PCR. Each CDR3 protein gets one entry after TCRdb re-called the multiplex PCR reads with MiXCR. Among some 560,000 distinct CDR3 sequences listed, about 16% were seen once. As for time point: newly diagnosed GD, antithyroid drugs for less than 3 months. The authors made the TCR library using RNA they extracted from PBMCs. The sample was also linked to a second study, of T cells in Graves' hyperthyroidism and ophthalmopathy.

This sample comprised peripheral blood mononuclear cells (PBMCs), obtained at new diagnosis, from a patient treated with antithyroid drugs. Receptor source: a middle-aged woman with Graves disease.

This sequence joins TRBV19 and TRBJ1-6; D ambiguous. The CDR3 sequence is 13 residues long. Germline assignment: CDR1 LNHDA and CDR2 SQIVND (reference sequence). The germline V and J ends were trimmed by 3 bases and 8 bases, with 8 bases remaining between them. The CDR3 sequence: CASSMSEDSPLHF. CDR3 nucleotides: TGTGCCAGTAGTATGTCGGAGGATTCACCCCTCCACTTT.

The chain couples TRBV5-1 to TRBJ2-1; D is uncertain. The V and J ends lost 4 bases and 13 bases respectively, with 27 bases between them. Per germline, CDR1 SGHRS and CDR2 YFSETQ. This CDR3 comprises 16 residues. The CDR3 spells CASSQLSSQKQETQFF. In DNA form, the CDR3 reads TGCGCCAGCAGCCAATTGAGTAGTCAGAAGCAAGAGACCCAGTTCTTC.

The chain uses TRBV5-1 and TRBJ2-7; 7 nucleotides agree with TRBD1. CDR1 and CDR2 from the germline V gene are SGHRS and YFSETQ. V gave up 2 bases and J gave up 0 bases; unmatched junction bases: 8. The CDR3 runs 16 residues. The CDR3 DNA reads TGCGCCAGCAGCTTAACTCCCGGGACAGTCTCCTACGAGCAGTACTTC. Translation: CASSLTPGTVSYEQYF.

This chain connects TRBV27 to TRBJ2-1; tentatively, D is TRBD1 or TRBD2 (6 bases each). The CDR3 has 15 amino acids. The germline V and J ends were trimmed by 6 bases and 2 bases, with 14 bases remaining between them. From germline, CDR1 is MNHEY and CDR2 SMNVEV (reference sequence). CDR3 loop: CASRAEGGTYNEQFF. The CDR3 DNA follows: TGTGCCAGCAGGGCAGAAGGGGGGACCTACAATGAGCAGTTCTTC.

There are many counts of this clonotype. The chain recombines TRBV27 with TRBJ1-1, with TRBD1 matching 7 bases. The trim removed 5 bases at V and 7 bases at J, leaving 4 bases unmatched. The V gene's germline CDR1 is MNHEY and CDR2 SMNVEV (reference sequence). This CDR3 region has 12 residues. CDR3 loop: CASSRGTDEAFF. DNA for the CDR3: TGTGCCAGCAGTAGGGGGACAGATGAAGCTTTCTTT.

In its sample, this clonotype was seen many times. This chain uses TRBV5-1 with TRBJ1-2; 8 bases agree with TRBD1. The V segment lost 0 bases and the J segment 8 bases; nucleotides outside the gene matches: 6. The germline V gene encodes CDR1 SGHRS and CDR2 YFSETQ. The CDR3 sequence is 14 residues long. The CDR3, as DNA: TGCGCCAGCAGCTTGGCCGCGACAGGGGCCGGCTACACCTTC. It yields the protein CASSLAATGAGYTF.

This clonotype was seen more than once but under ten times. CDR3 protein: CSARVTGRRTEAFF. As DNA, the CDR3 is TGCAGTGCTAGAGTGACAGGGAGGAGGACTGAAGCTTTCTTT. This chain joins TRBV20-1 and TRBJ1-1; 7 bases agree with TRBD1. CDR3 length equals 14 residues. The trim removed 1 base at V and 5 bases at J, leaving 7 bases unmatched. Germline lookup yields CDR1 DFQATT and CDR2 SNEGSKA (reference sequence).

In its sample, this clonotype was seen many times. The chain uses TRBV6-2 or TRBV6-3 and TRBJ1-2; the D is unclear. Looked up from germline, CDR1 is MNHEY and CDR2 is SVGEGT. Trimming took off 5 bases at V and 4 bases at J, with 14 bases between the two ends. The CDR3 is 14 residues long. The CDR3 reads CASSELVAGYGYTF. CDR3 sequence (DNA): TGTGCCAGCAGTGAACTAGTAGCCGGCTATGGCTACACCTTC.